These 6 T cell receptor beta chains share one sample of origin, sequenced in a study of cytomegalovirus exposure and HLA in healthy donors. A multiplex PCR was run with 60 Vbeta primers and 13 Jbeta primers. Method: immunoSEQ multiplex PCR; TCRdb's copy keeps in-frame clones and lacks some. The sample yields some 200,000 clones, over 75% seen once. The sample was PBMCs. These receptors all come from a man aged 18 to 30 in good health and CMV-seronegative.

This chain links TRBV6-4 with TRBJ1-3; TRBD1 matches at 11 bases. V was pared by 7 bases and J by 4 bases, with 9 bases of the junction left unmatched. Per the germline V gene, CDR1 is MRHNA and CDR2 is SNTAGT. The CDR3 contains 16 residues. This chain's CDR3 is CASKEGTGGNGNTIYF. CDR3 nucleotides: TGTGCCAGCAAGGAAGGGACAGGGGGGAACGGAAACACCATATATTTT.

This clone was found a few times. The chain carries TRBV6-6 and TRBJ2-5; 9 bases are a match to TRBD1. In germline, CDR1 is MNHNY, CDR2 SVGAGI (reference sequence). V shed 6 bases, J shed 5 bases, and the junction held 10 bases outside the gene matches. The CDR3 length is 15 residues. The CDR3 reads CASSPDRGDRETQYF. CDR3 bases: TGTGCCAGCAGCCCGGACAGGGGAGATAGGGAGACCCAGTACTTC.

This chain joins TRBV9 and TRBJ1-2; 10 bases match TRBD1. This CDR3 has 16 amino acids. V shed 4 bases and J 2 bases; nucleotides not matched to a gene: 8. From germline, CDR1 is SGDLS and CDR2 YYNGEE. CDR3: CASSPQTGGVNYGYTF. Written as DNA, the CDR3 is TGTGCCAGCAGCCCCCAGACAGGGGGCGTAAACTATGGCTACACCTTC.

This clone was counted only a few times. The chain is built from TRBV5-5 and TRBJ2-3; no clear D gene. Trimming took off 0 bases at V and 0 bases at J, with 14 bases between the two ends. The CDR3 is 17 residues long. Germline-derived CDR1 and CDR2 are SGHKS and YYEKEE (reference sequence). The CDR3 reads CASSLGFLGASTDTQYF. For the CDR3, the DNA is TGTGCCAGCAGCTTGGGGTTCCTCGGAGCTAGCACAGATACGCAGTATTTT.

The chain uses TRBV11-3 and TRBJ1-3; D gene ambiguous. Trimming took 5 bases from V and 0 from J, leaving 14 bases between them. The CDR3 has 16 amino acids. In germline, CDR1 is SGHNT, CDR2 YENEEA. This chain's CDR3 is CASSRRQASSGNTIYF. The CDR3 region has the DNA TGTGCCAGCAGCCGCCGGCAGGCTTCCTCTGGAAACACCATATATTTT.

The genes are TRBV10-3 and TRBJ2-3; TRBD1 agrees at 9 bases. This CDR3 is 17 amino acids long. V was pared by 4 bases and J by 0 bases, with 8 bases of the junction left unmatched. Germline-derived CDR1 and CDR2 are ENHRY and SYGVKD. For the CDR3, the DNA is TGTGCCATCAGTGCACAGGGGGCCGCCGCTAGCACAGATACGCAGTATTTT. It yields the protein CAISAQGAAASTDTQYF.